This TCR beta chain is drawn from a study of cytomegalovirus exposure and HLA in healthy donors. General study results and limits: Reports showed the classifier diagnosing cytomegalovirus status with high specificity and sensitivity. A few chains linked to CMV were shown in vitro to be specific for CMV antigens.

Details on this clone: What it binds is not known.

Use of 60 Vbeta and 13 Jbeta primers characterized the PCR. Measured with immunoSEQ multiplex PCR; TCRdb has only the in-frame clones, and not every one. The sample holds tens of thousands of clones, 60% to 70% seen once. The V gene end was trimmed by 7 bases and the J gene end by 4 bases; junction bases not matched to a gene: 12. Germline assignment: CDR1 SNHLY and CDR2 FYNNEI. The CDR3 length is 16 residues. The sample was PBMCs. V usage is TRBV2 and J usage is TRBJ1-4; 7 bases agree with TRBD1. The clonotype originates from a man between 35 and 55 years old in good health and CMV-seropositive. CDR3 sequence reads: CASISDRATSNEKLFF. The CDR3 DNA sequence: TGTGCCAGCATTTCTGACAGGGCCACCAGTAATGAAAAACTGTTTTTT.